These 31 T cell receptor beta chains share one sample of origin, sequenced in a study of response to subunit inactivated influenza vaccine (dated by TCRdb to the late 2010s). The library was built by means of RT-PCR. The instrument given in TCRdb is Illumina HiSeq 2500. TCRdb took the public reads, trimmed them with fastp at Q25, ran MiXCR for clone calling and kept in-frame beta chains. Under each unique CDR3 protein, matching rows form one entry showing the most common genes and DNA. Present in this sample are roughly 760,000 distinct CDR3 sequences, 21% of which were seen just once. The ten largest clones take up roughly 10% of the sample. This sample comprised PBMCs from blood, obtained around 5 days after vaccination. These receptors all come from a man aged 45-65 years who received an inactivated influenza vaccine. Donor details come from another sample of the same person, matched by shared clones.

This clonotype was counted only a few times. This rearrangement joins TRBV6-2 or TRBV6-3 to TRBJ2-1; 7 nucleotides align to TRBD1. Germline CDR1 and CDR2: MNHEY and SVGEGT. The V and J ends lost 6 bases and 2 bases, in that order; junction bases with no gene match: 7. The CDR3 totals 15 residues. Written as DNA, the CDR3 is TGTGCCAGCAGACTGACAGGGTCCACCTACAATGAGCAGTTCTTC. It yields the protein CASRLTGSTYNEQFF.

This clonotype appeared a few times. This sequence joins TRBV12-3 or TRBV12-4 and TRBJ2-1, with 7 bases matching TRBD1. This CDR3 has 13 residues. V trimming: 7 bases; J trimming: 3 bases; junction bases outside the gene matches: 3. This CDR3 reads CASNRQGYNEQFF. Written as DNA, the CDR3 is TGTGCCAGCAATAGACAGGGCTACAATGAGCAGTTCTTC.

This clonotype was picked up a small number of times. The rearrangement joins TRBV24-1 to TRBJ2-2, with D perhaps given as TRBD1 or TRBD2 (6 bases each). The CDR3 length is 15 residues. Germline loops: CDR1 KGHDR, CDR2 SFDVKD. V was trimmed by 5 bases and J by 5 bases, leaving 14 bases between them. The CDR3 DNA sequence: TGTGCCACCAGTGTAGGGCAGGGGAGGACCGGGGAGCTGTTTTTT. The encoded protein is CATSVGQGRTGELFF.

V gene TRBV27 combines with J gene TRBJ2-3; 8 bases are shared with TRBD1. V was clipped by 6 bases and J by 2 bases; unmatched bases: 10. Germline values: CDR1 MNHEY, CDR2 SMNVEV (reference sequence). The length of the CDR3 is 16 residues. The CDR3 coding sequence is TGTGCCAGCAGCCCCCAGGCAGGGGGCTTCACAGATACGCAGTATTTT. Protein product: CASSPQAGGFTDTQYF.

This clonotype was found many times. This chain uses TRBV28 with TRBJ1-3; no clear D gene. Germline lookup yields CDR1 MDHEN and CDR2 SYDVKM. Trimming removed 7 bases from V and 2 bases from J, with 9 bases in between. The CDR3 loop spans 13 amino acids. The DNA for the CDR3 is TGTGCCAGCATAAGGGCAGCTGGAAACACCATATATTTT. Translating it yields CASIRAAGNTIYF.

J is TRBJ2-1 and V is TRBV6-2 or TRBV6-3; the D gene is possibly TRBD1 (6 bases). V was trimmed by 8 bases and J by 7 bases, leaving 15 bases between them. The CDR3 covers 13 residues. The germline gives CDR1 MNHEY, CDR2 SVGEGT. This CDR3 reads CASSGQSRNEQFF. The DNA of the CDR3 is TGTGCCAGCTCCGGACAGAGCAGGAATGAGCAGTTCTTC.

The DNA for the CDR3 is TGTGCCAGCAGCCTCCGGGAAGGGGTAGATACGCAGTATTTT. It encodes CASSLREGVDTQYF. The chain links TRBV5-5 to TRBJ2-3; TRBD1 or TRBD2 may be the D gene (5 bases each). Germline CDR1 reads SGHKS; CDR2 reads YYEKEE (reference sequence). The V gene lost 4 bases and the J gene lost 5 bases, with 14 bases spanning the gap. There are 14 residues in the CDR3.

This clonotype has more than one count but fewer than ten. The chain combines TRBV20-1 with TRBJ1-1; 8 bases align to TRBD1. V lost 4 bases to trimming and J lost 2 bases; unmatched junction nucleotides: 3. The V gene's germline CDR1 is DFQATT and CDR2 SNEGSKA (reference sequence). This CDR3 is 13 amino acids long. The CDR3 here is CSATGTGNTEAFF. The CDR3 DNA follows: TGCAGTGCTACTGGGACAGGAAACACTGAAGCTTTCTTT.

This clonotype has a handful of counts. The chain links TRBV20-1 to TRBJ2-4; TRBD1 matches at 8 bases. V shed 5 bases and J 7 bases; nucleotides not matched to a gene: 10. The CDR3 contains 14 residues. CDR1 and CDR2 from the germline V gene are DFQATT and SNEGSKA (reference sequence). The CDR3 DNA reads TGCAGTGCTTCCAGCAGGGGGCTCAGGAACATTCAGTACTTC. As protein: CSASSRGLRNIQYF.

This clonotype was seen a handful of times. V usage is TRBV4-2 and J usage is TRBJ2-1, with TRBD1 as a possible D gene (5 bases). There are 14 residues in the CDR3. Per germline, CDR1 LGHNA and CDR2 YNFKEQ. With 0 bases removed from V and 6 bases from J, the gap between germline ends came to 9 bases. CDR3 sequence reads: CASSQDDRINEQFF. CDR3 nucleotides: TGTGCCAGCAGCCAAGATGACAGAATCAATGAGCAGTTCTTC.

The chain combines TRBV15 with TRBJ2-1; D could derive from TRBD1 or TRBD2 (5 bases each). V was cut by 1 base and J by 0 bases, with 10 bases left in between. The CDR3 totals 16 residues. The germline CDR1 and CDR2 sequences are LNHNV and YYDKDF (reference sequence). CDR3 amino acids: CATSRGPGSSYNEQFF. CDR3 sequence (DNA): TGTGCCACCAGCAGAGGACCAGGGAGCTCCTACAATGAGCAGTTCTTC.

Ten or more counts support this clonotype. The chain couples TRBV7-6 to TRBJ2-7; D is uncertain. There are 14 residues in the CDR3. V gave up 1 base and J gave up 0 bases, with 7 bases separating them. CDR1 is SGHVS, CDR2 FNYEAQ, per germline. CDR3 amino acids: CASSLGADSYEQYF. The CDR3 DNA is TGTGCCAGCAGCTTAGGTGCGGACTCCTACGAGCAGTACTTC. The entire variable domain, with the rest obtained from reference TRBV7-6 and TRBJ2-7, is as follows: GAGVSQSPRYKVTKRGQDVALRCDPISGHVSLYWYRQALGQGPEFLTYFNYEAQQDKSGLPNDRFSAERPEGSISTLTIQRTEQRDSAMYRCASSLGADSYEQYFGPGTRLTVT.

This clonotype was detected only a few times. CDR3 sequence (DNA): TGTGCCTGGAGTTGGGGATATGGGGGAGGCTACACCTTC. Translating it yields CAWSWGYGGGYTF. This chain uses TRBV30 with TRBJ1-2; D might be TRBD1 (5 bases). The CDR3 covers 13 residues. In germline, CDR1 is GTSNPN, CDR2 SVGIG (reference sequence). Trimming took off 2 bases at V and 8 bases at J, with 15 bases between the two ends.

The V and J genes are TRBV4-3 and TRBJ2-7; 9 bases align to TRBD2. V gave up 1 base and J gave up 2 bases; unmatched junction bases: 3. This CDR3 is built from 15 residues. Germline assignment: CDR1 LGHNA and CDR2 YSLEER. CDR3 residues: CASSQVIAGAYEQYF. The DNA of the CDR3 is TGCGCCAGCAGCCAAGTGATAGCGGGGGCCTACGAGCAGTACTTC.

This rearrangement joins TRBV5-1 to TRBJ2-5; D may be TRBD1 or TRBD2 (5 bases each). Trimming removed 4 bases from V and 4 bases from J, with 14 bases in between. Germline CDR1 and CDR2: SGHRS and YFSETQ. The CDR3 has 14 residues. CDR3 residues: CASSPGTKRETQYF. DNA for the CDR3: TGCGCCAGCAGCCCCGGGACCAAGAGAGAGACCCAGTACTTC.

This clonotype turned up a few times. The chain uses TRBV5-1 and TRBJ2-7, with no clear D. CDR1 and CDR2 from the germline V gene are SGHRS and YFSETQ. V lost 0 bases to trimming and J lost 0 bases, with 16 bases between them. The CDR3 runs 17 residues. The CDR3 region is CASSLGPDGPSSYEQYF. The CDR3 DNA follows: TGCGCCAGCAGCTTGGGCCCCGACGGTCCTTCCTCCTACGAGCAGTACTTC.

This clonotype came up a few times. This rearrangement joins TRBV7-2 to TRBJ2-7; 7 bases match TRBD2. V was clipped by 4 bases and J by 2 bases; unmatched bases: 8. CDR1 is SGHTA and CDR2 is FQGNSA in the germline V gene. The CDR3 totals 15 residues. CDR3 loop: CASSSVGGSTYEQYF. CDR3 nucleotides: TGTGCCAGCAGCTCAGTGGGCGGGAGTACCTACGAGCAGTACTTC. The full variable domain, with the rest looked up from reference TRBV7-2 and TRBJ2-7, is GAGVSQSPSNKVTEKGKDVELRCDPISGHTALYWYRQSLGQGLEFLIYFQGNSAPDKSGLPSDRFSAERTGGSVSTLTIQRTQQEDSAVYLCASSSVGGSTYEQYFGPGTRLTVT.

The chain couples TRBV20-1 to TRBJ1-1; perhaps TRBD1 as D (5 bases). V was cut by 5 bases and J by 8 bases, with 15 bases left in between. Germline V gene lookup returns CDR1 DFQATT and CDR2 SNEGSKA (reference sequence). CDR3 length equals 12 residues. CDR3 in amino acids: CSAGLTGWEAFF. The CDR3 DNA sequence: TGCAGTGCTGGCCTTACAGGCTGGGAAGCTTTCTTT.

V is TRBV7-8 and J is TRBJ1-5; 8 positions match TRBD1. V lost 5 bases, J lost 10 bases, and 4 bases stayed unmatched. This CDR3 has 12 amino acids. Looked up from germline, CDR1 is SGHVS and CDR2 is FQNEAQ. The CDR3: CASSLDRGPQHF. CDR3 nucleotides: TGTGCCAGCAGCCTCGACAGGGGACCCCAGCATTTT.

This clonotype was detected only a few times. The V call is TRBV7-2, the J call TRBJ2-7, with 7 bases fitting TRBD2. This CDR3 has 15 amino acids. The junction had 6 bases not matched to a gene; V was cut back by 0 bases and J by 4 bases. The germline CDR1 and CDR2 sequences are SGHTA and FQGNSA. CDR3 nucleotide sequence: TGTGCCAGCAGCTTAGCGGGGTGGGAGGGTTACGAGCAGTACTTC. As protein: CASSLAGWEGYEQYF.

The V call is TRBV7-9, the J call TRBJ2-1; D is perhaps TRBD2 (5 bases). V dropped 8 bases and J dropped 6 bases, with 20 bases sitting between them. Germline V gene lookup returns CDR1 SEHNR and CDR2 FQNEAQ (reference sequence). The CDR3 spans 15 residues. DNA for the CDR3: TGTGCCAGCGGAAGCTCGCGGGTTTCAGCCAATGAGCAGTTCTTC. Protein product: CASGSSRVSANEQFF. The full variable domain, its missing parts supplied by reference TRBV7-9 and TRBJ2-1, is DTGVSQNPRHKITKRGQNVTFRCDPISEHNRLYWYRQTLGQGPEFLTYFQNEAQLEKSRLLSDRFSAERPKGSFSTLEIQRTEQGDSAMYLCASGSSRVSANEQFFGPGTRLTVL.

In DNA, the CDR3 is TGTGCCAGCAGTTCGTCGTATACCCGAACCAGTAAAAGCAATCAGCCCCAGCATTTT. Translation: CASSSSYTRTSKSNQPQHF. V usage is TRBV6-5 and J usage is TRBJ1-5; D call uncertain. CDR1 and CDR2 from the germline V gene are MNHEY and SVGAGI. V was clipped by 4 bases and J by 1 base, with 23 bases between them. The CDR3 runs to 19 residues.

This clonotype was recorded many times. The chain joins TRBV20-1 to TRBJ2-1, with 9 bases identical to TRBD2. Germline CDR1 and CDR2: DFQATT and SNEGSKA (reference sequence). The CDR3 consists of 15 residues. The trim removed 6 bases at V and 4 bases at J, leaving 10 bases unmatched. The CDR3 DNA reads as TGCAGTGCAGCAATTAGCGGGAGTCGGTACAATGAGCAGTTCTTC. This codes for CSAAISGSRYNEQFF.

The gene calls are TRBV11-1 and TRBJ2-1, with D perhaps assigned TRBD1 or TRBD2 (5 bases each). The CDR3 loop spans 18 amino acids. CDR1 is SGHAT and CDR2 is FQDESV in the germline V gene (reference sequence). V lost 1 base and J lost 0, with 16 bases in between. CDR3 sequence (DNA): TGTGCCAGCAGCTTAGGAGGGGAAGACTGGAGCTCCTACAATGAGCAGTTCTTC. Translating gives CASSLGGEDWSSYNEQFF.

The chain couples TRBV10-3 to TRBJ2-1, with 10 bases matching TRBD2. V gave up 6 bases and J gave up 5 bases; unmatched junction bases: 7. This CDR3 has 15 residues. Per the germline V gene, CDR1 is ENHRY and CDR2 is SYGVKD. CDR3 nucleotides: TGTGCCATCAGGTTAGCGGGAGGCCCGAACAATGAGCAGTTCTTC. Translation: CAIRLAGGPNNEQFF.

This clonotype has at least ten counts. This rearrangement joins TRBV20-1 to TRBJ2-2; D ambiguous. Between the trimmed V and J ends, which lost 3 bases and 5 bases, there was a span of 16 bases. This CDR3 comprises 15 residues. Germline CDR1 and CDR2: DFQATT and SNEGSKA (reference sequence). The CDR3 nucleotides are TGCAGTGCTAGCCCCCTTGTGAGTTCGACCGGGGAGCTGTTTTTT. Translating it yields CSASPLVSSTGELFF.

This clonotype has just a few counts. V usage is TRBV5-1 and J usage is TRBJ2-3; D is possibly TRBD2 (6 bases). Germline values: CDR1 SGHRS, CDR2 YFSETQ. The CDR3 spans 14 residues. The V end was cut by 4 bases, the J end by 0 bases, with 9 bases between. The CDR3 spells CASSEDYSTDTQYF. As DNA, the CDR3 is TGCGCCAGCAGCGAGGACTATAGCACAGATACGCAGTATTTT.

The CDR3 DNA reads TGTGCCAGCAGGGAAGGGGGGAACGAGCAGTACTTC. As protein: CASREGGNEQYF. The rearrangement links TRBV6-5 to TRBJ2-7; the D gene could be TRBD1 or TRBD2 (6 bases each). V shed 6 bases and J shed 5 bases, with 11 bases lying between them. Germline V gene data show CDR1 as MNHEY and CDR2 as SVGAGI. CDR3 length: 12 amino acids.

This clonotype was counted only a few times. The J gene is TRBJ2-2, the V gene TRBV7-2, with TRBD1 identical over 7 bases. The CDR3 is 16 residues long. The junction had 18 bases not matched to a gene; V was cut back by 6 bases and J by 11 bases. Germline-derived CDR1 and CDR2 are SGHTA and FQGNSA. Here the CDR3 DNA reads TGTGCCAGCAGAATAGTTACGACAGGGAACCCGGATGAGCTGTTTTTT. Translating it yields CASRIVTTGNPDELFF.

The rearrangement links TRBV4-3 to TRBJ1-2, with D possibly TRBD1 on 5 matching bases. The CDR3 loop spans 16 amino acids. Germline lookup yields CDR1 LGHNA and CDR2 YSLEER. The ends were cut back, 5 bases at V and 8 bases at J, with 24 bases in the middle. The CDR3 DNA is TGCGCCAGCAGCTTAGCAAGCGGGACCTCCGGGACGGGCTACACCTTC. It yields the protein CASSLASGTSGTGYTF.

This clonotype occurred many times. The rearrangement uses TRBV27 and TRBJ1-1; TRBD1 aligns across 7 bases. CDR3 size: 14 residues. CDR1 is MNHEY, CDR2 SMNVEV, per germline (reference sequence). Germline trimming cut 6 bases from V and 4 bases from J; bases unmatched to any gene: 8. The CDR3, as DNA: TGTGCCAGCAGCTTACAGGGGAGGGGCACTGAAGCTTTCTTT. Its translation is CASSLQGRGTEAFF.